A single sample is the source of the 10 T cell receptor beta chains below, sequenced in a study of control samples from healthy donors and cancer patients. Sequencing used immunoSEQ multiplex PCR; TCRdb keeps in-frame clones, though not all of them. In the table there are more than 95,000 clones, 85% to 95% of which are singletons. The sequenced sample was PBMCs. These TCRs come from a man older than 75 with head and neck cancer.

The chain links TRBV7-9 to TRBJ2-3; D is undetermined. Germline V gene lookup returns CDR1 SEHNR and CDR2 FQNEAQ (reference sequence). This CDR3 spans 13 amino acids. Trimming removed 8 bases at V and 6 bases at J, with 15 bases between. In nucleotides, the CDR3 is TGTGCCAGCGGGGTGGTGCGACCCGATACGCAGTATTTT. It codes for CASGVVRPDTQYF.

The gene calls are TRBV5-4 and TRBJ1-1; D not resolved. Germline CDR1 reads SGHNT; CDR2 reads YYREEE (reference sequence). This CDR3 has 13 residues. Trimming removed 2 bases at V and 3 bases at J, with 8 bases between. The CDR3 loop is CASSLVGDTEAFF. The CDR3 nucleotides read TGTGCCAGCAGCTTAGTCGGAGACACTGAAGCTTTCTTT.

This sequence joins TRBV9 and TRBJ1-3; D call uncertain. V was trimmed by 2 bases and J by 2 bases, leaving 8 bases between them. This CDR3 region has 14 residues. Per the germline V gene, CDR1 is SGDLS and CDR2 is YYNGEE. As DNA, the CDR3 is TGTGCCAGCAGCGTTGTGGCCGCTGGAAACACCATATATTTT. Translating it yields CASSVVAAGNTIYF.

This chain links TRBV19 with TRBJ1-1; 8 bases fit TRBD1. Germline assignment: CDR1 LNHDA and CDR2 SQIVND (reference sequence). The CDR3 consists of 15 residues. V lost 5 bases, J lost 2 bases, and 7 bases stayed unmatched. The CDR3 DNA sequence: TGTGCCAGTAGTCTCGGGACAGGAGTCAACACTGAAGCTTTCTTT. The encoded protein is CASSLGTGVNTEAFF.

The chain joins TRBV7-6 to TRBJ1-5; 8 bases align to TRBD1. CDR3 length equals 20 residues. J gave up 0 bases and V 5 bases, and 18 bases lay outside the gene matches. Germline lookup yields CDR1 SGHVS and CDR2 FNYEAQ. This CDR3 reads CASSPRLTGAYPISNQPQHF. CDR3 DNA sequence: TGTGCCAGCAGCCCCCGATTGACAGGGGCCTACCCTATTAGCAATCAGCCCCAGCATTTT.

The chain is built from TRBV2 and TRBJ1-1, with D uncertain. Germline V gene lookup returns CDR1 SNHLY and CDR2 FYNNEI. The CDR3 extends over 13 amino acids. Trimming took off 10 bases at V and 3 bases at J, with 15 bases between the two ends. The CDR3, as DNA: TGTGCCATTCTTATTAGGGCCGACACTGAAGCTTTCTTT. It yields the protein CAILIRADTEAFF.

This clone occurred a few times. This sequence joins TRBV23-1 and TRBJ2-1, with no clear D. TRBV23-1 is an ORF for which the function is uncertain. This CDR3 contains 12 residues. The V gene lost 5 bases and the J gene lost 6 bases, with 8 bases spanning the gap. The CDR3 here is CASSIWSNEQFF. In DNA form, the CDR3 reads TGCGCCAGCAGTATCTGGAGCAATGAGCAGTTCTTC.

This CDR3 is CASSPRTGGCSNQPQHF. For the CDR3, the DNA is TGTGCCAGCAGCCCCCGGACGGGGGGATGTAGCAATCAGCCCCAGCATTTT. The chain employs TRBV7-8 and TRBJ1-5; D is perhaps TRBD1 (5 bases). This CDR3 is 17 amino acids long. V gave up 5 bases and J gave up 0 bases, with 17 bases separating them. CDR1 is SGHVS and CDR2 is FQNEAQ in the germline V gene.

The V and J genes are TRBV27 and TRBJ2-1, with 7 bases fitting TRBD1. This CDR3 has 15 amino acids. The J segment lost 2 bases and the V segment lost 4 bases, leaving 5 bases of the junction unmatched. The germline CDR1 and CDR2 sequences are MNHEY and SMNVEV (reference sequence). This CDR3 reads CASSYKTGTYNEQFF. The CDR3 DNA reads TGTGCCAGCAGTTATAAGACAGGGACCTACAATGAGCAGTTCTTC.

This clone was picked up one time. V is TRBV5-1 and J is TRBJ1-6; tentatively, D is TRBD1 (5 bases). This CDR3 spans 15 amino acids. CDR1 is SGHRS, CDR2 YFSETQ, per germline. Trimming pared 4 bases from V and 7 bases from J, leaving 15 bases between. CDR3 amino acids: CASSILREGNSPLHF. DNA of the CDR3: TGCGCCAGCAGCATCCTCCGGGAGGGGAATTCACCCCTCCACTTT.